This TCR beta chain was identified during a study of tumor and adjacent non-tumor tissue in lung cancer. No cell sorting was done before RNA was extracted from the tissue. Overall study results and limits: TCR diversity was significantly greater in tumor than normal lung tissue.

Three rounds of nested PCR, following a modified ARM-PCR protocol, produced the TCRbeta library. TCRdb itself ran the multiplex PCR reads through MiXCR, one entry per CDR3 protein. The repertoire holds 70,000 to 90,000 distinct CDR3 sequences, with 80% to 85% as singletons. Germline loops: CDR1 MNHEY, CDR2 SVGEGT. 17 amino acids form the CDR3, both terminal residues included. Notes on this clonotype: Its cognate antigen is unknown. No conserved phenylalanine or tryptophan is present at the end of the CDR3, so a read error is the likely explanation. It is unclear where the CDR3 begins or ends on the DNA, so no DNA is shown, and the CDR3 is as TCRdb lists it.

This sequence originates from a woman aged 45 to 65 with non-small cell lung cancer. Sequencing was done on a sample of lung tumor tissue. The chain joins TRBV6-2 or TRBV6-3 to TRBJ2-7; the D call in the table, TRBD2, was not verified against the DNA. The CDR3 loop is CASSFTGGMAFIHEQNY.